The 2 T cell receptor beta chains given below trace back to one sample, sequenced in a study of blood T cell repertoires in COVID-19. Profiling relied on immunoSEQ multiplex PCR, and the TCRdb table lists in-frame clones only, not all of them. The sample carries some 390,000 clones, 85% to 90% recorded once. The sample was peripheral blood. These receptors came from a human donor in a cohort sampled during active COVID-19.

J is TRBJ2-2 and V is TRBV7-8; 9 bases map to TRBD2. The CDR3 totals 16 residues. With V trimmed by 5 bases and J by 2 bases, 6 bases remained unmatched. The V gene's germline CDR1 is SGHVS and CDR2 FQNEAQ. CDR3 sequence: CASSPLAGANTGELFF. The CDR3 DNA sequence: TGTGCCAGCAGCCCATTAGCGGGAGCAAACACCGGGGAGCTGTTTTTT. The variable domain in full, completed from reference TRBV7-8 and TRBJ2-2, reads GAGVSQSPRYKVAKRGQDVALRCDPISGHVSLFWYQQALGQGPEFLTYFQNEAQLDKSGLPSDRFFAERPEGSVSTLKIQRTQQEDSAVYLCASSPLAGANTGELFFGEGSRLTVL.

The chain employs TRBV6-5 and TRBJ2-1, with TRBD2 matching 12 bases. With 7 bases clipped from V and 3 bases from J, the junction kept 4 bases outside the gene matches. This CDR3 spans 15 amino acids. The germline V gene encodes CDR1 MNHEY and CDR2 SVGAGI. The CDR3 reads CASTSGLAGYNEQFF. Here the CDR3 DNA reads TGTGCCAGCACCTCGGGACTAGCGGGCTACAATGAGCAGTTCTTC.